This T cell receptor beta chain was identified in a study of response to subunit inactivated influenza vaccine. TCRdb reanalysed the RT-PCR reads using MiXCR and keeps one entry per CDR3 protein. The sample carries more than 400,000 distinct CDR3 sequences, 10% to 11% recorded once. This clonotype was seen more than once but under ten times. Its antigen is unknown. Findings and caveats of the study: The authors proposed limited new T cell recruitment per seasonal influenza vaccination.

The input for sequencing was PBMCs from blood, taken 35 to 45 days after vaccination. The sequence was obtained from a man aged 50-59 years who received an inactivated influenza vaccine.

CDR3 region: CASSAIDRSYEQYF. In DNA form, the CDR3 reads TGCGCCAGCAGTGCGATAGACAGATCCTACGAGCAGTACTTC. This sequence joins TRBV10-1 and TRBJ2-7; D perhaps matches TRBD1 (5 bases). This CDR3 contains 14 residues. CDR1 WNHNN and CDR2 SYGVQD come from the germline V gene (reference sequence). V was trimmed by 4 bases and J by 1 base, leaving 11 bases between them.